This entry is about one T cell receptor (beta chain). The data are from a study of shared clonotypes between healthy human individuals. Study context: Donors had three CD4 naive, three CD4 memory, two CD8 naive and one CD8 memory plate apiece.

The data were produced by immunoSEQ multiplex PCR, yet TCRdb's version contains in-frame clones alone and is incomplete. The repertoire holds a few million clones, 85% to 95% seen once, with roughly 0.15% in the top ten. The CDR3 is made up of 13 amino acids. Trimming removed 3 bases from V and 1 base from J, with 6 bases in between. The germline V gene has CDR1 SGHAT and CDR2 FQDESV (reference sequence). The J gene is TRBJ1-1, the V gene TRBV11-1; D remains ambiguous. The sequence came from a man younger than 30 in good health. Sequencing was carried out using naive CD4+ T cells sorted from blood. The subset is: CD45RA+ positively selected. Written as DNA, the CDR3 is TGTGCCAGCAGCTTTGGCAGGAACACTGAAGCTTTCTTT. Protein: CASSFGRNTEAFF.